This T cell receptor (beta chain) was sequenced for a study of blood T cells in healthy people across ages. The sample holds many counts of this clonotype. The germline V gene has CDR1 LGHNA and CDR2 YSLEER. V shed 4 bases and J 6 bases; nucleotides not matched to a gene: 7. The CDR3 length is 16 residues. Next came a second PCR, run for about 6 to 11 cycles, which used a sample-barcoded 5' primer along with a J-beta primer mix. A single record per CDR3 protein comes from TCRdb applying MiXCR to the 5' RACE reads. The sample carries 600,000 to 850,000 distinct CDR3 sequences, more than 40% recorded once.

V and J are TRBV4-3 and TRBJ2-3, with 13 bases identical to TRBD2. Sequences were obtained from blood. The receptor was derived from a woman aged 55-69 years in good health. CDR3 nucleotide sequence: TGCGCCAGCAGCCGGACCGGGACTAGCGGGATGGATACGCAGTATTTT. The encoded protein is CASSRTGTSGMDTQYF.